A single sample gave rise to the 25 T cell receptor beta chains below, sequenced in a study of cytomegalovirus exposure and HLA in healthy donors. Primers for the PCR totalled 60 Vbeta and 13 Jbeta. The protocol was immunoSEQ multiplex PCR, while the TCRdb copy is restricted to in-frame clones and leaves out a portion. The data show about 140,000 clones, with roughly 10% seen just once and approximately 1.9% held by the top ten. Sample: PBMCs. These receptors came from a man in his fifties or sixties in good health and CMV-seronegative.

The rearrangement joins TRBV5-1 to TRBJ1-1; TRBD1 might be the D (5 bases). Germline V gene lookup returns CDR1 SGHRS and CDR2 YFSETQ. The V and J ends lost 0 bases and 0 bases respectively, with 12 bases between them. This CDR3 spans 16 amino acids. CDR3 in DNA: TGCGCCAGCAGCTTGGCCTCGATACAGGTGAACACTGAAGCTTTCTTT. Translation: CASSLASIQVNTEAFF.

This chain connects TRBV25-1 to TRBJ1-2; a possible D gene is TRBD1 (6 bases). This CDR3 region has 13 residues. V was trimmed by 7 bases and J by 4 bases, leaving 13 bases between them. The V gene's germline CDR1 is MGHDK and CDR2 SYGVNS. The CDR3 reads CASTSQGFYGYTF. For the CDR3, the DNA is TGTGCCAGCACATCCCAGGGGTTCTATGGCTACACCTTC.

This chain joins TRBV20-1 and TRBJ2-1; 7 bases match TRBD1. The CDR3 runs to 11 residues. V gave up 6 bases and J gave up 7 bases; unmatched junction bases: 3. Germline CDR1 reads DFQATT; CDR2 reads SNEGSKA (reference sequence). The CDR3 DNA is TGCAGTGCGACACAGGGGAATGAGCAGTTCTTC. Translation: CSATQGNEQFF.

This rearrangement joins TRBV6-1 to TRBJ2-5; D might be TRBD2 (7 bases). The CDR3 contains 14 residues. The germline gives CDR1 MNHNS, CDR2 SASEGT. V was shortened by 6 bases and J by 5 bases, with 16 bases between the two germline ends. The CDR3 DNA reads TGTGCCAGCAGACTCGGGGGGCTCGGGGAGACCCAGTACTTC. It specifies CASRLGGLGETQYF.

This clone turned up a few times. The chain has TRBV6-5 and TRBJ1-1, with 11 nucleotides matching TRBD1. The CDR3 contains 15 residues. CDR1 is MNHEY and CDR2 is SVGAGI in the germline V gene. The ends lost 5 bases at V and 3 bases at J; junction bases unmatched: 5. The CDR3 DNA follows: TGTGCCAGCAGTAAAGTGGACAGGGGGCACACTGAAGCTTTCTTT. Residues: CASSKVDRGHTEAFF.

The V call is TRBV28, the J call TRBJ2-5; 12 bases are a match to TRBD2. Germline CDR1 MDHEN, CDR2 SYDVKM. The J segment lost 8 bases and the V segment lost 8 bases, leaving 12 bases of the junction unmatched. There are 15 residues in the CDR3. The CDR3 is CASWPLAGGKKTQYF. Here the CDR3 DNA reads TGTGCCAGCTGGCCCCTAGCGGGAGGGAAAAAAACCCAGTACTTC.

This clone has just a few counts. The chain couples TRBV28 to TRBJ2-7; D might be TRBD1 (5 bases). CDR3 length: 13 amino acids. V was shortened by 7 bases and J by 0 bases, with 10 bases between the two germline ends. Looked up from germline, CDR1 is MDHEN and CDR2 is SYDVKM. The CDR3 loop is CASNVQASYEQYF. The CDR3 DNA follows: TGTGCCAGCAACGTACAGGCCTCCTACGAGCAGTACTTC.

This clone was seen a few times. V is TRBV7-9 and J is TRBJ2-7; D uncertain. CDR3 length: 14 residues. Germline V CDR1 and CDR2: SEHNR, FQNEAQ (reference sequence). With 0 bases removed from V and 0 bases from J, the gap between germline ends came to 6 bases. The CDR3 is CASSLAYGSYEQYF. CDR3 bases: TGTGCCAGCAGCTTAGCCTACGGCTCCTACGAGCAGTACTTC.

This chain uses TRBV7-3 with TRBJ2-3; tentatively, D is TRBD2 (6 bases). V lost 4 bases, J lost 4 bases, and 12 bases lay in between. Germline CDR1 SGHTA, CDR2 FQGTGA. The CDR3 runs 14 residues. The CDR3 DNA reads TGTGCCAGCAGCTCGGGAGTTGTCGCAGATACGCAGTATTTT. Encoded protein: CASSSGVVADTQYF.

The rearrangement links TRBV7-9 to TRBJ1-4; 8 bases map to TRBD1. This CDR3 spans 14 amino acids. Losses at the gene ends were 1 base for V and 7 bases for J; bases not matched to a gene: 2. Germline assignment: CDR1 SEHNR and CDR2 FQNEAQ (reference sequence). CDR3: CASSLGDRSEKLFF. CDR3 in DNA: TGTGCCAGCAGCTTAGGGGACAGGAGTGAAAAACTGTTTTTT.

In its sample, this clone was seen a few times. J is TRBJ2-3 and V is TRBV5-1; 8 bases map to TRBD2. The CDR3 sequence is 15 residues long. Germline V gene data show CDR1 as SGHRS and CDR2 as YFSETQ. J gave up 6 bases and V 5 bases, and 11 bases lay outside the gene matches. DNA of the CDR3: TGCGCCAGCAGACCTTTAGCGGGGACCCCGGATACGCAGTATTTT. As protein: CASRPLAGTPDTQYF.

This clone was seen more than once but under ten times. This rearrangement joins TRBV10-3 to TRBJ1-1, with 7 bases aligning to TRBD1. This CDR3 has 15 amino acids. Germline values: CDR1 ENHRY, CDR2 SYGVKD. The ends lost 8 bases at V and 0 bases at J; junction bases unmatched: 9. For the CDR3, the DNA is TGTGCCATCGGCGGACAGGTCCGGATGAACACTGAAGCTTTCTTT. It translates to CAIGGQVRMNTEAFF.

In its sample, this clone was seen a few times. The J gene is TRBJ1-5, the V gene TRBV5-4; D unclear. The CDR3 extends over 14 amino acids. CDR1 SGHNT and CDR2 YYREEE come from the germline V gene (reference sequence). Trimming took 0 bases from V and 7 from J, leaving 11 bases between them. The CDR3 region has the DNA TGTGCCAGCAGCTTGGACGGGGATGGGCAGCCCCAGCATTTT. Its protein product is CASSLDGDGQPQHF. Based on the CDR3 plus reference TRBV5-4 and TRBJ1-5, the full variable domain is ETGVTQSPTHLIKTRGQQVTLRCSSQSGHNTVSWYQQALGQGPQFIFQYYREEENGRGNFPPRFSGLQFPNYSSELNVNALELDDSALYLCASSLDGDGQPQHFGDGTRLSIL.

This rearrangement joins TRBV5-6 to TRBJ1-1, with TRBD1 as a possible D gene (5 bases). The V gene lost 0 bases and the J gene lost 2 bases, with 11 bases spanning the gap. Germline CDR1 and CDR2: SGHDT and YYEEEE. The CDR3 is 15 amino acids. In DNA, the CDR3 is TGTGCCAGCAGCTTGGTCGGGGGGGGAAACACTGAAGCTTTCTTT. It is translated as CASSLVGGGNTEAFF.

This clone came up a few times. V is TRBV7-3 and J is TRBJ2-1; 8 bases align to TRBD2. CDR3 size: 12 residues. Trimming removed 3 bases from V and 9 bases from J; junction bases left unmatched: 1. Germline CDR1 and CDR2: SGHTA and FQGTGA. CDR3 region: CASSLAGGEQFF. In nucleotides, the CDR3 is TGTGCCAGCAGCTTGGCGGGGGGTGAGCAGTTCTTC.

The V gene is TRBV7-9, the J gene TRBJ1-2, with D possibly being TRBD1 (6 bases). Germline assignment: CDR1 SEHNR and CDR2 FQNEAQ (reference sequence). The CDR3 is 16 residues long. The ends were cut back, 5 bases at V and 0 bases at J, with 16 bases in the middle. The chain's CDR3 is CASSLGAGSANYGYTF. CDR3 bases: TGTGCCAGCAGCCTGGGGGCTGGCAGCGCTAACTATGGCTACACCTTC.

This clone was seen only a few times. V is TRBV29-1 and J is TRBJ2-7, with unresolved D. With 7 bases removed from V and 2 bases from J, the gap between germline ends came to 12 bases. The CDR3 covers 12 residues. Per germline, CDR1 SQVTM and CDR2 ANQGSEA. The CDR3 DNA follows: TGCAGCGCTTACAGTGTCACCTACGAGCAGTACTTC. Protein: CSAYSVTYEQYF.

This clone was observed a few times. The genes are TRBV4-1 and TRBJ1-5; D gene uncertain. The CDR3 is 16 residues long. Germline V CDR1 and CDR2: MGHRA, YSYEKL. The V and J ends lost 0 bases and 4 bases respectively, with 13 bases between them. The CDR3, as DNA: TGCGCCAGCAGCCAAGAAACTCTAGGTGGAAATCAGCCCCAGCATTTT. It yields the protein CASSQETLGGNQPQHF.

The rearrangement joins TRBV5-4 to TRBJ2-1, with D possibly TRBD2 on 6 matching bases. The CDR3 has 18 amino acids. CDR1 and CDR2 from the germline V gene are SGHNT and YYREEE (reference sequence). V lost 4 bases to trimming and J lost 6 bases, with 26 bases between them. CDR3 DNA: TGTGCCAGCAGCCCTATACGGGGGAGACAGCTTACTGGCAATGAGCAGTTCTTC. It translates to CASSPIRGRQLTGNEQFF. The full variable domain, with the rest looked up from reference TRBV5-4 and TRBJ2-1, is ETGVTQSPTHLIKTRGQQVTLRCSSQSGHNTVSWYQQALGQGPQFIFQYYREEENGRGNFPPRFSGLQFPNYSSELNVNALELDDSALYLCASSPIRGRQLTGNEQFFGPGTRLTVL.

The CDR3 DNA reads as TGTGCCAGCAGCGTACGCGGGAGGGCTTATGCTGGAGGGTTGGGGAATGAGCAGTTCTTC. Amino acid sequence: CASSVRGRAYAGGLGNEQFF. V usage is TRBV9 and J usage is TRBJ2-1, with 9 bases aligning to TRBD2. The V gene end was trimmed by 1 base and the J gene end by 7 bases; junction bases not matched to a gene: 21. CDR1 is SGDLS, CDR2 YYNGEE, per germline. There are 20 residues in the CDR3.

The CDR3 reads CASSSGTSSLTDTQYF. The DNA of the CDR3 is TGTGCCAGCAGCTCGGGGACTAGCTCTTTGACAGATACGCAGTATTTT. The chain has TRBV7-9 and TRBJ2-3, with 9 bases fitting TRBD2. Germline V lookup: CDR1 SEHNR, CDR2 FQNEAQ (reference sequence). The CDR3 has 16 residues. V trimming: 4 bases; J trimming: 3 bases; junction bases outside the gene matches: 8.

This chain joins TRBV7-9 and TRBJ2-1; D remains ambiguous. This CDR3 contains 12 residues. V lost 5 bases and J lost 9, with 11 bases in between. The germline V gene encodes CDR1 SEHNR and CDR2 FQNEAQ (reference sequence). As DNA, the CDR3 is TGTGCCAGCAGCCCCCTTAATCGTGAGCAGTTCTTC. As protein: CASSPLNREQFF.

This clone was recorded a few times. The sample has other DNA sequences that encode this CDR3 too. This rearrangement joins TRBV7-9 to TRBJ2-1, with TRBD2 matching over 7 bases. V dropped 5 bases and J dropped 2; count of bases not matched to a gene: 9. The V gene's germline CDR1 is SEHNR and CDR2 FQNEAQ (reference sequence). CDR3 length equals 16 residues. The CDR3 is CASSPRGGSAYNEQFF. The CDR3 DNA sequence: TGTGCCAGCAGCCCAAGGGGCGGGAGTGCCTACAATGAGCAGTTCTTC.

The CDR3 is CASSFGQGTPGNTIYF. CDR3 bases: TGTGCCAGCAGTTTCGGACAGGGGACCCCTGGAAACACCATATATTTT. The chain is built from TRBV6-6 and TRBJ1-3; TRBD1 matches at 9 bases. This CDR3 contains 16 residues. Germline trimming cut 4 bases from V and 2 bases from J; bases unmatched to any gene: 6. CDR1 and CDR2 from the germline V gene are MNHNY and SVGAGI (reference sequence).

The genes are TRBV5-1 and TRBJ2-1; 9 bases are a match to TRBD2. Trimming at V came to 7 bases and at J to 6 bases, leaving 11 bases not matched to a gene. In germline, CDR1 is SGHRS, CDR2 YFSETQ. The CDR3 loop spans 15 amino acids. CDR3 sequence: CASRIELAGSNEQFF. The CDR3 DNA reads as TGCGCCAGCCGAATTGAACTAGCGGGCAGCAATGAGCAGTTCTTC.